The 8 T cell receptor beta chains below come from one sample, sequenced in a study of cytomegalovirus exposure and HLA in healthy donors. The PCR used 60 Vbeta and 13 Jbeta primers. Here immunoSEQ multiplex PCR was the method, and the copy in TCRdb shows in-frame clones only, minus some. The sample has under 130,000 clones; roughly three fifths are singletons. The sample taken for sequencing was PBMCs. The receptor set was obtained from a young man in good health and CMV-seropositive.

The V gene is TRBV14, the J gene TRBJ2-4; D may be TRBD1 (5 bases). V was clipped by 2 bases and J by 2 bases, with 16 bases between them. Germline CDR1 and CDR2: SGHDN and FVKESK. The CDR3 totals 17 residues. This chain's CDR3 is CASSQHSFTGPKNIQYF. The CDR3 DNA reads TGTGCCAGCAGCCAACATAGTTTCACAGGCCCCAAAAACATTCAGTACTTC.

The V and J genes are TRBV7-9 and TRBJ2-1, with D possibly being TRBD1 (6 bases). Germline V gene data show CDR1 as SEHNR and CDR2 as FQNEAQ (reference sequence). Trimming shortened V by 5 bases and J by 9 bases, and 11 bases separated the two germline ends. CDR3 length: 12 amino acids. CDR3 DNA sequence: TGTGCCAGCAGCCACATAGGGGGTGAGCAGTTCTTC. It is translated as CASSHIGGEQFF.

The genes are TRBV6-5 and TRBJ1-2; D is possibly TRBD1 (5 bases). The CDR3 sequence is 14 residues long. CDR1 is MNHEY, CDR2 SVGAGI, per germline. V shed 6 bases and J shed 4 bases, with 15 bases lying between them. The CDR3 reads CASSQDTAFYGYTF. CDR3 nucleotides: TGTGCCAGCAGCCAGGACACCGCGTTCTATGGCTACACCTTC.

The V and J genes are TRBV5-1 and TRBJ1-3; D remains ambiguous. V was clipped by 0 bases and J by 0 bases, with 7 bases between them. CDR3 size: 15 residues. Germline CDR1 reads SGHRS; CDR2 reads YFSETQ. CDR3 sequence: CASSLGPDSGNTIYF. The CDR3 DNA reads as TGCGCCAGCAGCTTGGGGCCAGACTCTGGAAACACCATATATTTT.

V and J are TRBV6-4 and TRBJ1-3, with TRBD1 identical over 7 bases. The CDR3 has 18 residues. Unmatched junction bases numbered 9, after V lost 0 bases and J lost 1 base. The germline CDR1 and CDR2 sequences are MRHNA and SNTAGT. The CDR3 is CASSDSNHDRASGNTIYF. Written as DNA, the CDR3 is TGTGCCAGCAGTGACTCGAATCACGACAGGGCATCTGGAAACACCATATATTTT.

The rearrangement uses TRBV11-2 and TRBJ1-6; D unresolved. V was trimmed by 0 bases and J by 0 bases, leaving 9 bases between them. Looked up from germline, CDR1 is SGHAT and CDR2 is FQNNGV. CDR3 length equals 17 residues. The CDR3 loop is CASSLEITPSYNSPLHF. The CDR3 bases are TGTGCCAGCAGCTTAGAAATTACTCCCTCCTATAATTCACCCCTCCACTTT.

With regard to this clone: Additional DNA sequences in this sample encode the identical CDR3. This chain connects TRBV7-9 to TRBJ1-1; the D gene is possibly TRBD1 (5 bases). There are 14 residues in the CDR3. Germline V lookup: CDR1 SEHNR, CDR2 FQNEAQ (reference sequence). V was trimmed by 5 bases and J by 2 bases, leaving 12 bases between them. CDR3 sequence (DNA): TGTGCCAGCAGCCACGTGGGGGGTAACACTGAAGCTTTCTTT. Translating it yields CASSHVGGNTEAFF.

This chain uses TRBV6-5 with TRBJ1-2, with 7 positions matching TRBD1. In germline, CDR1 is MNHEY, CDR2 SVGAGI. After removal of 11 bases from V and 0 bases from J, the junction contained 12 bases not matched to a gene. There are 15 residues in the CDR3. The DNA of the CDR3 is TGTGCCGGCCGAGACAGGGCTTCCACTAACTATGGCTACACCTTC. Its protein product is CAGRDRASTNYGYTF.